The clone carrying this T cell receptor (beta chain) was seen only once. What it binds is unknown. A single heparinised draw of about 100 mL on average was taken per donor. Populations obtained by sorting all exceeded 98% purity. This record belongs to a study of beta chain features in type 1 diabetes. As for the study in general: Patients shared similar age, gender and cell yields with healthy donors. Across every sample, around 98 million sorted cells were examined in total.

Study-level points and caveats: People with Type 1 diabetes carried modestly yet significantly shorter TCRB CDR3s in all four CD4+ subsets.

Expressed TCRB transcripts were sequenced because the entire RNA isolate underwent reverse transcription. The method was immunoSEQ multiplex PCR; TCRdb's version includes in-frame clones alone and lacks a portion of them. The table records around 160,000 clones, around 63% of them present only once. Germline CDR1 GTSNPN, CDR2 SVGIG (reference sequence). The V and J ends lost 0 bases and 13 bases respectively, with 11 bases between them. The CDR3 is 11 residues long. The rearrangement joins TRBV30 to TRBJ2-3; weak D call: TRBD2 (5 bases). This clonotype was obtained from a man aged 25 to 45 with type 1 diabetes. Sequencing was performed on naive CD4+ T cells from blood. This chain's CDR3 is CAWSVLGIEYF. As DNA, the CDR3 is TGTGCCTGGAGTGTACTAGGTATAGAGTATTTT.